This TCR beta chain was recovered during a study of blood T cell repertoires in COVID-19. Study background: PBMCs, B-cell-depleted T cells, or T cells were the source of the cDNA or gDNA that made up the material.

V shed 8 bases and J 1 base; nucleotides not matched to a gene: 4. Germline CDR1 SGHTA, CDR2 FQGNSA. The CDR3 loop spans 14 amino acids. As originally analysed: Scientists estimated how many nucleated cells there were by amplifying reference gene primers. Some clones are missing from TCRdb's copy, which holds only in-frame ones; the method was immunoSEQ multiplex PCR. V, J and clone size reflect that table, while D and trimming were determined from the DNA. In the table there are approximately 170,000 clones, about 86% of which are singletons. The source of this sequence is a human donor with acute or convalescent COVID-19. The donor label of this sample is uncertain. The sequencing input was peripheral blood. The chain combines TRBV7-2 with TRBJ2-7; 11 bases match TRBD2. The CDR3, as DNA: TGTGCCAGCGCCCGGACTAGCGGGTCCTACGAGCAGTACTTC. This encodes CASARTSGSYEQYF.